These 24 T cell receptor beta chains were all obtained from the same sample, sequenced in a study of blood T cell repertoires in COVID-19. Some clones are missing from TCRdb's copy, which holds only in-frame ones; the method was immunoSEQ multiplex PCR. Of 280,000 or so clones listed, roughly 85% are singletons. Sequenced material: PBMCs or T cells enriched from blood (not recorded which). The receptors were gathered from a woman between 50 and 59 years old who had recovered from COVID-19.

This clone was seen more than once but under ten times. The rearrangement uses TRBV3-1 (or the pseudogene TRBV3-2) and TRBJ1-2; the D is unclear. Germline values: CDR1 LGHDT, CDR2 YNNKEL (reference sequence). This CDR3 has 12 amino acids. The V end was cut by 3 bases, the J end by 8 bases, with 10 bases between. The CDR3 spells CASSQGPSGYTF. The CDR3 nucleotides read TGTGCCAGCAGCCAGGGCCCTTCAGGCTACACCTTC.

The rearrangement links TRBV5-1 to TRBJ2-5; tentatively, D is TRBD1 (6 bases). The V and J ends lost 0 bases and 0 bases respectively, with 9 bases between them. Germline V gene sequence: CDR1 SGHRS, CDR2 YFSETQ. The CDR3 consists of 15 residues. The CDR3 here is CASSLATGNQETQYF. CDR3 DNA sequence: TGCGCCAGCAGCTTGGCCACAGGGAACCAAGAGACCCAGTACTTC.

V gene TRBV6-1 combines with J gene TRBJ2-1; 8 bases fit TRBD1. Losses at the gene ends were 2 bases for V and 3 bases for J; bases not matched to a gene: 3. This CDR3 comprises 15 residues. Germline V gene sequence: CDR1 MNHNS, CDR2 SASEGT. The CDR3 region is CASSETGTGYNEQFF. The CDR3 coding sequence is TGTGCCAGCAGTGAAACTGGGACAGGCTACAATGAGCAGTTCTTC.

The gene calls are TRBV12-3 or TRBV12-4 and TRBJ1-1; D remains ambiguous. With 6 bases removed from V and 0 bases from J, the gap between germline ends came to 8 bases. The CDR3 sequence is 13 residues long. DNA for the CDR3: TGTGCCAGCAGCCGAAACATGAACACTGAAGCTTTCTTT. It encodes CASSRNMNTEAFF.

The chain carries TRBV15 and TRBJ1-3; D is undetermined. V was trimmed by 5 bases and J by 4 bases, leaving 12 bases between them. Germline-derived CDR1 and CDR2 are LNHNV and YYDKDF (reference sequence). This CDR3 has 14 residues. The CDR3 DNA sequence: TGTGCCACCAGCGACGGGGTAGCCGGAAACACCATATATTTT. Its protein product is CATSDGVAGNTIYF.

The chain uses TRBV5-6 and TRBJ1-1; a possible D gene is TRBD1 (6 bases). The germline gives CDR1 SGHDT, CDR2 YYEEEE. V was shortened by 3 bases and J by 10 bases, with 16 bases between the two germline ends. The CDR3 runs 13 residues. CDR3 protein: CASSYLQGIRAFF. The DNA for the CDR3 is TGTGCCAGCAGCTATTTACAGGGAATCCGAGCTTTCTTT.

The chain uses TRBV5-1 and TRBJ1-1; no reliable D call. V was trimmed by 3 bases and J by 1 base, leaving 13 bases between them. This CDR3 is 15 amino acids long. Germline V gives CDR1 SGHRS, CDR2 YFSETQ. In nucleotides, the CDR3 is TGCGCCAGCAGCTGGGGAGCAGGTGGGAACACTGAAGCTTTCTTT. Its protein product is CASSWGAGGNTEAFF.

J is TRBJ2-7 and V is TRBV4-1, with TRBD1 identical over 11 bases. Germline CDR1 is MGHRA and CDR2 is YSYEKL. J lost 5 bases, V lost 4 bases, and 4 bases had no gene match. The CDR3 consists of 14 residues. The DNA of the CDR3 is TGCGCCAGCAGCCCAGGACAGGGGGCCGACGAGCAGTACTTC. Amino acid sequence: CASSPGQGADEQYF.

The rearrangement uses TRBV7-2 and TRBJ2-7; 7 bases align to TRBD2. J was trimmed by 4 bases and V by 7 bases; bases with no gene match: 7. The CDR3 has 13 amino acids. CDR1 and CDR2 (germline): SGHTA, FQGNSA. The CDR3 DNA reads TGTGCCAGCACCCTACTCGGGAGGTACGAGCAGTACTTC. Protein sequence: CASTLLGRYEQYF.

As to this clone: An end of the junction differs from the germline gene, which may be a read error. V is TRBV6-1 and J is TRBJ1-6, with D hard to call. Germline values: CDR1 MNHNS, CDR2 SASEGT. This CDR3 contains 15 residues. CDR3 coding DNA: TGTGCCATCAGTGAATTACTCAGAGGAAATTCACCCCTCCACTTT. The encoded protein is CAISELLRGNSPLHF.

The chain uses TRBV7-2 and TRBJ2-7, with 7 bases aligning to TRBD1. V was pared by 5 bases and J by 5 bases, with 12 bases of the junction left unmatched. Germline V CDR1 and CDR2: SGHTA, FQGNSA. The CDR3 loop spans 15 amino acids. CDR3 DNA: TGTGCCAGCAGCCCCCAGACAGGGCAGGTGGACGAGCAGTACTTC. This codes for CASSPQTGQVDEQYF. Full variable domain (missing parts from reference TRBV7-2 and TRBJ2-7): GAGVSQSPSNKVTEKGKDVELRCDPISGHTALYWYRQSLGQGLEFLIYFQGNSAPDKSGLPSDRFSAERTGGSVSTLTIQRTQQEDSAVYLCASSPQTGQVDEQYFGPGTRLTVT.

The chain links TRBV4-1 to TRBJ1-2, with a weak D call TRBD1 (5 bases). The ends were cut back, 4 bases at V and 7 bases at J, with 16 bases in the middle. The CDR3 loop spans 14 amino acids. In germline, CDR1 is MGHRA, CDR2 YSYEKL. CDR3 DNA sequence: TGCGCCAGCAGCCCGGGACTGTCTCGGGGTGGCTACACCTTC. Encoded protein: CASSPGLSRGGYTF.

This chain connects TRBV30 to TRBJ2-1; 8 bases map to TRBD2. Germline loops: CDR1 GTSNPN, CDR2 SVGIG (reference sequence). J was trimmed by 0 bases and V by 4 bases; bases with no gene match: 5. The CDR3 spans 15 residues. The CDR3 bases are TGTGCCTGGACCTTTAGCGGGAACTCCTACAATGAGCAGTTCTTC. Translation: CAWTFSGNSYNEQFF. Looking up the rest from reference TRBV30 and TRBJ2-1 gives the full variable domain: SQTIHQWPATLVQPVGSPLSLECTVEGTSNPNLYWYRQAAGRGLQLLFYSVGIGQISSEVPQNLSASRPQDRQFILSSKKLLLSDSGFYLCAWTFSGNSYNEQFFGPGTRLTVL.

This clone was detected only once. The chain carries TRBV2 and TRBJ2-1, with 12 bases matching TRBD2. The CDR3 has 15 residues. Germline CDR1 is SNHLY and CDR2 is FYNNEI. Trimming at V came to 9 bases and at J to 7 bases, leaving 10 bases not matched to a gene. The CDR3 nucleotides are TGTGCCAGGGAAGAGACTAGCGGGAGTCAAAATGAGCAGTTCTTC. Translated, it gives CAREETSGSQNEQFF.

The gene calls are TRBV28 and TRBJ1-2, with TRBD1 matching over 7 bases. The junction had 11 bases not matched to a gene; V was cut back by 5 bases and J by 8 bases. Germline V gives CDR1 MDHEN, CDR2 SYDVKM. The CDR3 contains 14 residues. CDR3 sequence reads: CASSQGQLLAGYTF. In DNA form, the CDR3 reads TGTGCCAGCAGTCAGGGACAGTTGCTTGCGGGCTACACCTTC.

The rearrangement links TRBV24-1 to TRBJ1-2; tentatively, D is TRBD1 (6 bases). The CDR3 runs to 13 residues. Per the germline V gene, CDR1 is KGHDR and CDR2 is SFDVKD. V dropped 9 bases and J dropped 3 bases, with 13 bases sitting between them. For the CDR3, the DNA is TGTGCCACCCGTTCCGCAGGGGACTATGGCTACACCTTC. It codes for CATRSAGDYGYTF.

The chain couples TRBV5-1 to TRBJ1-4; 9 nucleotides align to TRBD1. The CDR3 contains 15 residues. Losses at the gene ends were 0 bases for V and 7 bases for J; bases not matched to a gene: 4. CDR1 and CDR2 (germline): SGHRS, YFSETQ. The CDR3 loop reads CASSLAGTGSEKLFF. Here the CDR3 DNA reads TGCGCCAGCAGCTTGGCCGGGACAGGGAGTGAAAAACTGTTTTTT.

In this sample, this clone turned up once. V usage is TRBV5-1 and J usage is TRBJ1-1; no firm D call. The length of the CDR3 is 15 residues. Trimming cost V 0 bases and J 4 bases, with 13 bases left between them. CDR1 and CDR2 from the germline V gene are SGHRS and YFSETQ. CDR3 nucleotide sequence: TGCGCCAGCAGCTTGGATCGGGTGTTGGGCACTGAAGCTTTCTTT. Encoded protein: CASSLDRVLGTEAFF. Combining the CDR3 with reference TRBV5-1 and TRBJ1-1 gives the whole variable domain KAGVTQTPRYLIKTRGQQVTLSCSPISGHRSVSWYQQTPGQGLQFLFEYFSETQRNKGNFPGRFSGRQFSNSRSEMNVSTLELGDSALYLCASSLDRVLGTEAFFGQGTRLTVV.

This chain links TRBV6-2 or TRBV6-3 with TRBJ2-3, with TRBD2 as a possible D gene (6 bases). V shed 6 bases and J shed 6 bases, with 22 bases lying between them. CDR1 and CDR2 (germline): MNHEY, SVGEGT. The CDR3 consists of 16 residues. CDR3 sequence reads: CASSRGTLRGMDTQYF. The CDR3 DNA follows: TGTGCCAGCAGCCGAGGGACGTTACGGGGGATGGATACGCAGTATTTT.

The table lists this clone with a few counts. The chain joins TRBV19 to TRBJ1-2; 8 positions agree with TRBD1. The CDR3 sequence is 14 residues long. V shed 6 bases and J 1 base; nucleotides not matched to a gene: 4. Germline loops: CDR1 LNHDA, CDR2 SQIVND (reference sequence). CDR3 amino acids: CASRDTGGNYGYTF. CDR3 bases: TGTGCCAGTAGAGATACAGGGGGTAACTATGGCTACACCTTC.

The V call is TRBV11-1, the J call TRBJ2-1; tentative D call: TRBD2 (6 bases). From germline, CDR1 is SGHAT and CDR2 FQDESV (reference sequence). V was pared by 2 bases and J by 8 bases, with 13 bases between. The CDR3 totals 14 residues. CDR3 residues: CASSLYGGAHEQFF. CDR3 sequence (DNA): TGTGCCAGCAGCTTATATGGCGGGGCCCATGAGCAGTTCTTC. The full variable domain, rest sourced from reference TRBV11-1 and TRBJ2-1, is EAEVAQSPRYKITEKSQAVAFWCDPISGHATLYWYRQILGQGPELLVQFQDESVVDDSQLPKDRFSAERLKGVDSTLKIQPAELGDSAMYLCASSLYGGAHEQFFGPGTRLTVL.

The chain employs TRBV2 and TRBJ2-7; no firm D call. The germline CDR1 and CDR2 sequences are SNHLY and FYNNEI. The CDR3 extends over 10 amino acids. V lost 4 bases and J 5 bases, leaving 3 bases between the germline ends. The CDR3 DNA follows: TGTGCCAGCAGTGTCAACGAGCAGTACTTC. It encodes CASSVNEQYF.

Worth noting for this clone: The sample holds other DNA sequences that translate to the same CDR3. The chain has TRBV11-2 and TRBJ1-4, with D uncertain. Germline lookup yields CDR1 SGHAT and CDR2 FQNNGV. V was shortened by 1 base and J by 2 bases, with 8 bases between the two germline ends. This CDR3 has 15 residues. The CDR3 is CASSLVRGTNEKLFF. DNA of the CDR3: TGTGCCAGCAGCTTAGTACGAGGGACTAATGAAAAACTGTTTTTT. The entire variable domain, with the rest obtained from reference TRBV11-2 and TRBJ1-4, is as follows: EAGVAQSPRYKIIEKRQSVAFWCNPISGHATLYWYQQILGQGPKLLIQFQNNGVVDDSQLPKDRFSAERLKGVDSTLKIQPAKLEDSAVYLCASSLVRGTNEKLFFGSGTQLSVL.

The chain carries TRBV5-1 and TRBJ1-1; 9 bases match TRBD1. CDR1 and CDR2 from the germline V gene are SGHRS and YFSETQ. The CDR3 totals 16 residues. Unmatched junction bases numbered 13, after V lost 7 bases and J lost 3 bases. CDR3 nucleotide sequence: TGCGCCAGCTCGGCAGGGACAGGGTTTCTTTACACTGAAGCTTTCTTT. This codes for CASSAGTGFLYTEAFF.